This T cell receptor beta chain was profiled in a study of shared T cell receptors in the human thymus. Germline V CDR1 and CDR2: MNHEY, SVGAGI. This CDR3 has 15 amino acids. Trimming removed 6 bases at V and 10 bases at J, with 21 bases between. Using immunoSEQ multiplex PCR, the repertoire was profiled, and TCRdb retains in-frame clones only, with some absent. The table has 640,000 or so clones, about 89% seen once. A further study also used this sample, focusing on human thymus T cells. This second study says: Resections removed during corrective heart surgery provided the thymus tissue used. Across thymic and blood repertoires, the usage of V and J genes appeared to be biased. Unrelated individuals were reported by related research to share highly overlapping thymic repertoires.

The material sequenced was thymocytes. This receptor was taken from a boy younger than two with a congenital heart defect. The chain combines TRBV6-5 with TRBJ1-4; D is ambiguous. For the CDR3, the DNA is TGTGCCAGCAGCCCGAGAACAGAACTAGAGGGAAAACTGTTTTTT. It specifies CASSPRTELEGKLFF.